Listed below are T cell receptor beta chains from one sample, sequenced in a study of radiotherapy plus CTLA-4 blockade in lung cancer. Only in-frame clones appear in the TCRdb table, and some are missing; sequencing was by immunoSEQ multiplex PCR. The sample carries some 60,000 clones, roughly 80% recorded once. The sample was peripheral blood, taken from a patient treated with radiotherapy plus ipilimumab. The receptor set was obtained from a human donor with non-small cell lung cancer who had a complete response to radiotherapy plus ipilimumab. Each CDR3 is given with its conserved first and last residue. D genes are given only for firm matches. Expanded clones are given a class, and other clones once, few, many or no size at all.

TRBJ1-3	TRBV6-5	.	15	.	CASSPQVSSGNTIYF	TGTGCCAGCAGTCCACAGGTATCCTCTGGAAACACCATATATTTT
TRBJ2-3	TRBV5-1	few	16	TRBD2	CASSLSASGVADTQYF	TGCGCCAGCAGCTTATCGGCTAGCGGGGTCGCAGATACGCAGTATTTT
TRBJ2-3	TRBV5-1	.	15	TRBD2	CASSLVERGRDTQYF	TGCGCCAGCAGCTTGGTTGAGCGGGGGAGGGATACGCAGTATTTT
TRBJ1-3	TRBV6-1	.	14	TRBD1	CATYLGQGENTIYF	TGTGCCACCTATCTCGGACAGGGGGAAAACACCATATATTTT
TRBJ1-1	TRBV4-1	once	13	.	CASSQETGTEAFF	TGCGCCAGCAGCCAAGAGACGGGGACTGAAGCTTTCTTT
TRBJ2-1	TRBV9	.	15	TRBD2	CASSVTSGRSDEQFF	TGTGCCAGCAGCGTCACTAGCGGGAGAAGTGATGAGCAGTTCTTC
TRBJ2-3	TRBV7-9	.	13	TRBD1	CASSRGQGDDRYF	TGTGCCAGCAGCCGCGGACAGGGGGATGATCGGTATTTT
TRBJ1-6	TRBV18	.	15	.	CASSRAGSYNSPLHF	TGTGCCAGCTCACGGGCGGGGTCCTATAATTCACCCCTCCACTTT
TRBJ1-1	TRBV11-2	.	11	.	CASSSNTEAFF	TGTGCCAGCAGCTCCAATACTGAAGCTTTCTTT
TRBJ1-5	TRBV27	once	14	TRBD1	CATRRDRASVAQHF	TGTGCCACACGCCGGGACAGGGCATCAGTAGCCCAGCATTTT
TRBJ2-3	TRBV12-5	.	13	.	CASAGRGTDTQYF	TGTGCTAGTGCCGGCAGGGGCACAGATACGCAGTATTTT
TRBJ2-3	TRBV13	.	15	TRBD2	CASSLASGDPDTQYF	TGTGCCAGCAGCTTGGCTAGCGGGGATCCAGATACGCAGTATTTT
TRBJ1-3	TRBV6-1	.	15	.	CASRGGTSSGNTIYF	TGTGCCAGCAGGGGAGGGACGAGCTCTGGAAACACCATATATTTT
TRBJ1-2	TRBV11-2	.	13	.	CASSEGQNYGYTF	TGTGCCAGCAGCGAAGGACAGAACTATGGCTACACCTTC
TRBJ2-3	TRBV4-1	.	15	.	CASSPRGQSWDTQYF	TGCGCCAGCAGCCCTAGGGGCCAGTCCTGGGATACGCAGTATTTT
TRBJ1-2	TRBV27	.	18	TRBD1	CASSYSGTGVFENYGYTF	TGTGCCAGCAGTTACTCCGGGACAGGGGTCTTTGAGAACTATGGCTACACCTTC
TRBJ1-5	TRBV7-2	.	17	TRBD1	CASSLGQGVGNNQPQHF	TGTGCCAGCAGCTTAGGACAGGGGGTAGGTAACAATCAGCCCCAGCATTTT
TRBJ1-5	TRBV4-3	.	15	.	CASSQELQGSKPQHF	TGCGCCAGCAGCCAAGAGCTGCAGGGGTCCAAGCCCCAGCATTTT
TRBJ2-1	TRBV6-5	.	10	.	CASGGTEQFF	TGTGCCAGCGGGGGGACTGAGCAGTTCTTC
TRBJ1-6	TRBV27	.	16	TRBD1	CASSTRTGVINSPLHF	TGTGCCAGCAGTACCCGTACAGGGGTGATCAATTCACCCCTCCACTTT
TRBJ2-1	TRBV18	.	14	TRBD1	CASSPQTGGGEQFF	TGTGCCAGCTCACCCCAGACAGGGGGCGGTGAGCAGTTCTTC
TRBJ1-1	TRBV20-1	.	11	.	CSAQAPIGAFF	TGCAGTGCCCAAGCCCCCATCGGGGCTTTCTTT
TRBJ2-4	TRBV5-1	.	14	TRBD1	CASSPGQIKNIQYF	TGCGCCAGCAGCCCGGGACAGATTAAAAACATTCAGTACTTC
TRBJ2-5	TRBV18	.	15	.	CASSLPSAPQETQYF	TGTGCCAGCTCACTCCCATCAGCGCCCCAAGAGACCCAGTACTTC
TRBJ2-1	TRBV4-2	.	17	.	CASSQSSGTGKYNEQFF	TGTGCCAGCAGCCAATCCTCCGGGACTGGAAAATACAATGAGCAGTTCTTC
TRBJ2-3	TRBV5-4	.	16	.	CASSLGGIGGTDTQYF	TGTGCCAGCAGCTTGGGTGGTATCGGGGGCACAGATACGCAGTATTTT
TRBJ1-6	TRBV9	.	16	TRBD1	CASSASTGKLNSPLHF	TGTGCCAGCAGCGCCTCGACAGGGAAACTAAATTCACCCCTCCACTTT
TRBJ2-3	TRBV10-3	.	14	TRBD2	CAISESSGGYTQYF	TGTGCCATCAGTGAGTCCAGCGGGGGATATACGCAGTATTTT
TRBJ2-1	TRBV7-9	few	17	TRBD1	CASSPPPTGSSYNEQFF	TGTGCCAGCAGCCCTCCCCCGACAGGGAGCTCCTACAATGAGCAGTTCTTC
TRBJ2-3	TRBV15	.	15	TRBD2	CATSREGLVTDTQYF	TGTGCCACCAGCAGAGAGGGACTAGTCACAGATACGCAGTATTTT
TRBJ2-1	TRBV4-1	few	16	.	CASSHPPGGGNNEQFF	TGCGCCAGCAGCCACCCCCCGGGAGGGGGCAACAATGAGCAGTTCTTC